These 30 T cell receptor beta chains were sequenced from one sample in a study of blood T cell repertoires in COVID-19. Clones were read by immunoSEQ multiplex PCR, and TCRdb kept only the in-frame ones, dropping some. The data show about 200,000 clones, around 82% seen once. Input material: peripheral blood. Receptors were obtained from a woman aged 40 to 55 with active or convalescent COVID-19.

The rearrangement joins TRBV29-1 to TRBJ2-3; 8 bases are shared with TRBD2. With V trimmed by 7 bases and J by 4 bases, 7 bases remained unmatched. Looked up from germline, CDR1 is SQVTM and CDR2 is ANQGSEA. The CDR3 consists of 13 residues. CDR3 protein: CSAPTAGADTQYF. As DNA, the CDR3 is TGCAGCGCCCCCACAGCGGGAGCAGATACGCAGTATTTT.

The sample holds many counts of this clone. The rearrangement uses TRBV9 and TRBJ1-2; 8 nucleotides line up with TRBD1. Germline trimming cut 3 bases from V and 8 bases from J; bases unmatched to any gene: 21. Germline V lookup: CDR1 SGDLS, CDR2 YYNGEE. The CDR3 is 18 amino acids. The CDR3 DNA sequence: TGTGCCAGCAGCGGACAGGGGTTAAGTGGGAAGCTTTTTAAGGGCTACACCTTC. Residues: CASSGQGLSGKLFKGYTF.

This rearrangement joins TRBV5-1 to TRBJ2-7, with 8 positions matching TRBD1. Germline CDR1 reads SGHRS; CDR2 reads YFSETQ. After removal of 4 bases from V and 3 bases from J, the junction contained 6 bases not matched to a gene. This CDR3 spans 14 amino acids. The CDR3 region is CASSQRDRSYEQYF. DNA for the CDR3: TGCGCCAGCAGCCAGAGGGACAGGAGCTACGAGCAGTACTTC.

This clone was observed many times. This chain joins TRBV9 and TRBJ1-2; possible D gene TRBD1, 6 bases. Looked up from germline, CDR1 is SGDLS and CDR2 is YYNGEE. Trimming stripped 3 bases from V and 4 bases from J, with 13 bases between. This CDR3 comprises 14 residues. DNA for the CDR3: TGTGCCAGCAGCGCCGTGGGGGGGGCCTATGGCTACACCTTC. Its protein is CASSAVGGAYGYTF.

The chain employs TRBV2 and TRBJ1-4, with D possibly being TRBD1 (5 bases). The germline CDR1 and CDR2 sequences are SNHLY and FYNNEI. CDR3 length equals 17 residues. V was trimmed by 0 bases and J by 5 bases, leaving 16 bases between them. CDR3 protein: CASSEARQGDMNEKLFF. The CDR3 nucleotides read TGTGCCAGCAGTGAAGCGCGGCAGGGTGATATGAATGAAAAACTGTTTTTT.

Notes on this clone: At one of its ends the junction is not consistent with the germline gene, which may arise from a read error. The chain has TRBV7-7 and TRBJ2-1; TRBD2 matches 12 bases. Per the germline V gene, CDR1 is SSHAT and CDR2 is FNYEAQ (reference sequence). CDR3 length: 15 residues. This CDR3 is CASSLGLAGDNEQFF. The CDR3 DNA follows: TGTGCTAGCAGCCTGGGACTAGCGGGCGATAATGAGCAGTTCTTC.

This chain links TRBV18 with TRBJ1-6; D perhaps matches TRBD1 (5 bases). The CDR3 consists of 15 residues. The germline V gene encodes CDR1 KGHSH and CDR2 LQKENI. Trimming took 6 bases from V and 8 from J, leaving 17 bases between them. CDR3 sequence: CASSAPAGKDSPLHF. CDR3 bases: TGTGCCAGCTCCGCACCGGCAGGGAAGGATTCACCCCTCCACTTT.

The V call is TRBV3-1 (or the pseudogene TRBV3-2), the J call TRBJ1-3, with D uncertain. This CDR3 contains 16 residues. V was cut by 1 base and J by 4 bases, with 14 bases left in between. Germline CDR1 reads LGHDT; CDR2 reads YNNKEL (reference sequence). The CDR3 DNA reads as TGTGCCAGCAGCCAAGGCCAGGCAGGACTCGGAAACACCATATATTTT. Translation gives CASSQGQAGLGNTIYF.

The rearrangement links TRBV29-1 to TRBJ2-1; the D is unclear. The CDR3 has 11 residues. Germline values: CDR1 SQVTM, CDR2 ANQGSEA. V was cut by 3 bases and J by 12 bases, with 12 bases left in between. CDR3 DNA sequence: TGCAGCGTTGATGTAGATAGCTTGCAGTTCTTC. This encodes CSVDVDSLQFF.

The DNA of the CDR3 is TGTGCCAGCATGACAGGTGGGCATGGCTACACCTTC. It codes for CASMTGGHGYTF. The J gene is TRBJ1-2, the V gene TRBV28, with D possibly TRBD1 on 6 matching bases. Trimming shortened V by 7 bases and J by 6 bases, and 12 bases separated the two germline ends. Germline lookup yields CDR1 MDHEN and CDR2 SYDVKM. This CDR3 is built from 12 residues.

The rearrangement links TRBV10-3 to TRBJ2-1; 11 bases are a match to TRBD2. Trimming at V came to 7 bases and at J to 5 bases, leaving 10 bases not matched to a gene. The CDR3 runs to 16 residues. Germline V lookup: CDR1 ENHRY, CDR2 SYGVKD. The CDR3 sequence is CAINTLLAGGNNEQFF. The CDR3 DNA is TGTGCCATCAACACCCTTCTAGCGGGAGGAAACAATGAGCAGTTCTTC.

The chain couples TRBV30 to TRBJ2-2; D possibly corresponds to TRBD1 (6 bases). The CDR3 contains 16 residues. V lost 2 bases and J lost 3, with 16 bases in between. Germline V gene lookup returns CDR1 GTSNPN and CDR2 SVGIG (reference sequence). The CDR3 here is CAWSRVGRGYTGELFF. As DNA, the CDR3 is TGTGCCTGGAGTAGGGTGGGCAGGGGTTACACCGGGGAGCTGTTTTTT.

Worth noting for this clone: Other DNA sequences in the same sample also yield this CDR3. The chain recombines TRBV6-5 with TRBJ1-1; 8 nucleotides agree with TRBD1. Germline V gene data show CDR1 as MNHEY and CDR2 as SVGAGI. The CDR3 runs 15 residues. The J segment lost 4 bases and the V segment lost 2 bases, leaving 6 bases of the junction unmatched. The CDR3 here is CASSYPGQGSTEAFF. The CDR3 DNA is TGTGCCAGCAGTTACCCAGGACAGGGCTCCACTGAAGCTTTCTTT.

This clone turned up a few times. The genes are TRBV10-3 and TRBJ1-5; possibly TRBD1 for D (5 bases). The germline gives CDR1 ENHRY, CDR2 SYGVKD. This CDR3 has 14 amino acids. Trimming left V 6 bases short and J 0 bases short, with 9 bases between. CDR3 residues: CAIRDNYSNQPQHF. DNA for the CDR3: TGTGCCATCAGGGACAACTATAGCAATCAGCCCCAGCATTTT.

The chain has TRBV19 and TRBJ2-1, with 9 bases aligning to TRBD2. The CDR3 totals 15 residues. The V gene's germline CDR1 is LNHDA and CDR2 SQIVND (reference sequence). Germline trimming cut 6 bases from V and 4 bases from J; bases unmatched to any gene: 7. The CDR3 DNA sequence: TGTGCCAGTAGGCGAGTAGCGGGAGATTACAATGAGCAGTTCTTC. This encodes CASRRVAGDYNEQFF.

This clone was recorded only once. The chain is built from TRBV6-5 and TRBJ1-4; 7 bases match TRBD1. The V gene end was trimmed by 2 bases and the J gene end by 8 bases; junction bases not matched to a gene: 8. This CDR3 spans 15 amino acids. CDR1 and CDR2 (germline): MNHEY, SVGAGI. The CDR3 DNA sequence: TGTGCCAGCAGTTACAGGGGGCGGAAAGGAGAAAAACTGTTTTTT. This translates into CASSYRGRKGEKLFF.

The chain joins TRBV6-2 or TRBV6-3 to TRBJ1-2, with D possibly TRBD1 on 5 matching bases. Per the germline V gene, CDR1 is MNHEY and CDR2 is SVGEGT. CDR3 length equals 15 residues. V was shortened by 4 bases and J by 0 bases, with 12 bases between the two germline ends. The DNA for the CDR3 is TGTGCCAGCAGTTTCCTCCGGGGGTCTAACTATGGCTACACCTTC. Residues: CASSFLRGSNYGYTF.

V and J are TRBV3-1 (or the pseudogene TRBV3-2) and TRBJ1-1; possible D gene TRBD1, 6 bases. Trimming took 3 bases from V and 4 from J, leaving 9 bases between them. CDR3 length: 13 residues. Germline CDR1 reads LGHDT; CDR2 reads YNNKEL (reference sequence). The CDR3 region has the DNA TGTGCCAGCAGCCAGAGGGGGGGCACTGAAGCTTTCTTT. This translates into CASSQRGGTEAFF.

This chain links TRBV11-3 with TRBJ1-4, with D maybe TRBD1 (5 bases). This CDR3 comprises 15 residues. The germline V gene has CDR1 SGHNT and CDR2 YENEEA. Trimming shortened V by 3 bases and J by 9 bases, and 17 bases separated the two germline ends. DNA of the CDR3: TGTGCCAGCAGCTTCTCTCCAGGGTCCGGGCAAAAACTGTTTTTT. Encoded protein: CASSFSPGSGQKLFF.

V gene TRBV18 combines with J gene TRBJ2-5; D ambiguous. Trimming pared 3 bases from V and 5 bases from J, leaving 7 bases between. Germline V gene sequence: CDR1 KGHSH, CDR2 LQKENI. The CDR3 sequence is 12 residues long. CDR3 in DNA: TGTGCCAGCTCACCTGGCAGGGAGACCCAGTACTTC. Translation gives CASSPGRETQYF.

J is TRBJ2-3 and V is TRBV27; 9 bases agree with TRBD2. CDR1 is MNHEY and CDR2 is SMNVEV in the germline V gene (reference sequence). The junction had 15 bases not matched to a gene; V was cut back by 6 bases and J by 8 bases. The CDR3 runs 16 residues. The CDR3 region is CASRTLAGVHRGTQYF. In nucleotides, the CDR3 is TGTGCCAGCAGAACTTTAGCGGGAGTTCACAGAGGTACGCAGTATTTT.

The CDR3 DNA sequence: TGTGCCAGCAGCTTACCAGGTATCTCTGGGGCCAACGTCCTGACTTTC. This sequence encodes CASSLPGISGANVLTF. The chain carries TRBV7-9 and TRBJ2-6; D is ambiguous. The CDR3 sequence is 16 residues long. Deletions cut 2 bases from V and 0 bases from J, with 8 bases between. The germline V gene encodes CDR1 SEHNR and CDR2 FQNEAQ (reference sequence).

This chain joins TRBV3-1 (or the pseudogene TRBV3-2) and TRBJ2-3; 7 nucleotides align to TRBD1. Germline V gene lookup returns CDR1 LGHDT and CDR2 YNNKEL (reference sequence). V was clipped by 0 bases and J by 5 bases; unmatched bases: 8. This CDR3 contains 16 residues. The CDR3: CASSQDRGGLKDTQYF. The CDR3 DNA follows: TGTGCCAGCAGCCAAGATCGAGGGGGCCTAAAAGATACGCAGTATTTT.

The V gene is TRBV27, the J gene TRBJ1-1; 8 bases match TRBD1. Trimming took 7 bases from V and 3 from J; bases not matched to a gene: 4. Germline V gene sequence: CDR1 MNHEY, CDR2 SMNVEV (reference sequence). The CDR3 totals 13 residues. CDR3: CASTGQGDTEAFF. CDR3 nucleotide sequence: TGTGCCAGCACCGGACAGGGCGACACTGAAGCTTTCTTT.

The V and J genes are TRBV24-1 and TRBJ2-3; 9 bases align to TRBD2. V lost 9 bases, J lost 1 base, and 13 bases stayed unmatched. The germline CDR1 and CDR2 sequences are KGHDR and SFDVKD. CDR3 length: 17 amino acids. The DNA for the CDR3 is TGTGCCACCTCCCCCGGTAGCGGGAGAGAAGGCACAGATACGCAGTATTTT. The encoded protein is CATSPGSGREGTDTQYF.

This clone has just one count. The chain joins TRBV6-2 or TRBV6-3 to TRBJ1-1; 10 bases agree with TRBD1. CDR3 length: 16 amino acids. Germline values: CDR1 MNHEY, CDR2 SVGEGT. J gave up 0 bases and V 5 bases, and 6 bases lay outside the gene matches. The CDR3 bases are TGTGCCAGCAGTCGACAGGGGGCGCCTGTGAACACTGAAGCTTTCTTT. This codes for CASSRQGAPVNTEAFF.

This sequence joins TRBV10-3 and TRBJ2-7; 7 nucleotides align to TRBD1. The ends lost 7 bases at V and 0 bases at J; junction bases unmatched: 12. The CDR3 consists of 16 residues. From germline, CDR1 is ENHRY and CDR2 SYGVKD. CDR3 sequence: CAINEGRQGISYEQYF. For the CDR3, the DNA is TGTGCCATCAACGAAGGGCGACAGGGCATCTCCTACGAGCAGTACTTC.

V and J are TRBV29-1 and TRBJ2-3; D is perhaps TRBD2 (6 bases). The CDR3 runs 13 residues. Trimming pared 3 bases from V and 2 bases from J, leaving 9 bases between. Germline lookup yields CDR1 SQVTM and CDR2 ANQGSEA. The CDR3 nucleotides are TGCAGCGTTGAGACTAGACTCACAGATACGCAGTATTTT. Protein sequence: CSVETRLTDTQYF.

This clone has more than one count but fewer than ten. The CDR3 region is CASSVGGSGGPQFF. CDR3 DNA: TGTGCCAGCAGCGTAGGAGGTAGCGGGGGGCCTCAGTTCTTC. This sequence joins TRBV9 and TRBJ2-1, with 10 bases fitting TRBD2. CDR3 length: 14 residues. The junction had 7 bases not matched to a gene; V was cut back by 0 bases and J by 13 bases. Germline CDR1 and CDR2: SGDLS and YYNGEE.

The CDR3: CASSEPGLAGGHEQYF. In nucleotides, the CDR3 is TGTGCCAGCAGTGAACCCGGACTAGCGGGAGGCCACGAGCAGTACTTC. V gene TRBV25-1 combines with J gene TRBJ2-7; TRBD2 agrees at 14 bases. Germline V gene sequence: CDR1 MGHDK, CDR2 SYGVNS. The CDR3 runs to 16 residues. The V segment lost 2 bases and the J segment 5 bases; nucleotides outside the gene matches: 5.